This T cell receptor (beta chain) was observed in a study of T cell responses to AZD1222 COVID-19 vaccine. The overall study: Samples with a second dose at about 4 or about 12 weeks were pooled together.

CDR3 length: 14 residues. Trimming stripped 0 bases from V and 1 base from J, with 7 bases between. Germline CDR1 and CDR2: SGHKS and YYEKEE (reference sequence). This table comes from immunoSEQ multiplex PCR, and its TCRdb copy is limited to in-frame clones, with some not included. This repertoire shows 99,000 or so clones, 82% found once; its top ten account for 5%. The chain uses TRBV5-5 and TRBJ2-5; D remains ambiguous. This TCR derives from an adult in good health. The starting material was peripheral blood, obtained on day 0 of AZD1222 vaccination. The CDR3 here is CASSLARPQETQYF. The CDR3 DNA sequence: TGTGCCAGCAGCTTGGCCAGACCCCAAGAGACCCAGTACTTC.